The next 16 T cell receptor beta chains were all read from a single sample in a study of persistence of HIV-infected CD4 T cells. Which antigens these TCRs recognize remains unknown. The stimulus was an HIV-1 Gag 15-mer peptide pool, 0.85 to 1 ug/peptide/mL. Memory cells lacking CD40L and CD69 with high CD45RO were sorted. The immunoSEQ assay was version 4, run in survey mode. Generated by immunoSEQ multiplex PCR, the TCRdb table keeps only in-frame clones and is missing some. The sample has under 40,000 clones; approximately 85% are singletons. Sequenced material: CD4+ T cells sorted from PBMCs after approximately 19-hour stimulation, taken from a patient who received antiretroviral therapy. These receptors originate from an adult woman with HIV who was CMV-seropositive.

The CDR3: CASSWTGRGGTDTQYF. As DNA, the CDR3 is TGTGCCAGCAGCTGGACAGGACGTGGGGGCACAGATACGCAGTATTTT. The chain recombines TRBV28 with TRBJ2-3, with 7 bases fitting TRBD1. CDR3 length: 16 amino acids. Per the germline V gene, CDR1 is MDHEN and CDR2 is SYDVKM. J was trimmed by 1 base and V by 6 bases; bases with no gene match: 10.

The rearrangement links TRBV7-3 to TRBJ2-2; D perhaps matches TRBD1 (6 bases). This CDR3 is built from 17 residues. CDR1 is SGHTA and CDR2 is FQGTGA in the germline V gene. The V and J ends lost 0 bases and 7 bases respectively, with 18 bases between them. CDR3 nucleotides: TGTGCCAGCAGCTTAACCGGGGCCGGTCGAGGGGGCGGGGAGCTGTTTTTT. Its protein is CASSLTGAGRGGGELFF.

This clone was counted a single time. The chain recombines TRBV6-5 with TRBJ2-7; the match to TRBD2 covers 10 bases. Germline CDR1 is MNHEY and CDR2 is SVGAGI. The CDR3 contains 14 residues. V was pared by 6 bases and J by 0 bases, with 2 bases of the junction left unmatched. The CDR3 region has the DNA TGTGCCAGCAGCTCTAGCGGGGGCTCCTACGAGCAGTACTTC. This translates into CASSSSGGSYEQYF.

A note on this clone: In the same sample, other DNA sequences code for this CDR3. The chain uses TRBV21-1 and TRBJ1-2. TRBV21-1 is assigned pseudogene status. This CDR3 is 13 amino acids long. CDR3: CASSKGGGPGYTF. The CDR3 bases are TGTGCCAGCAGCAAAGGGGGGGGGCCTGGCTACACCTTC.

This clone came up once. This sequence joins TRBV10-3 and TRBJ1-5, with D hard to call. Germline loops: CDR1 ENHRY, CDR2 SYGVKD. The CDR3 sequence is 13 residues long. Between the trimmed V and J ends, which lost 7 bases and 4 bases, there was a span of 11 bases. This chain's CDR3 is CAITPDLNQPQHF. CDR3 DNA sequence: TGTGCCATCACCCCCGACTTGAATCAGCCCCAGCATTTT.

V gene TRBV5-1 combines with J gene TRBJ2-5; no reliable D call. V was cut by 0 bases and J by 5 bases, with 11 bases left in between. Germline values: CDR1 SGHRS, CDR2 YFSETQ. The CDR3 has 14 amino acids. The CDR3 here is CASSLDVRTETQYF. For the CDR3, the DNA is TGCGCCAGCAGCTTGGACGTCAGGACGGAGACCCAGTACTTC.

The chain employs TRBV2 and TRBJ1-5, with a weak D call TRBD1 (6 bases). Between the trimmed V and J ends, which lost 2 bases and 4 bases, there was a span of 15 bases. The CDR3 runs 16 residues. CDR1 and CDR2 from the germline V gene are SNHLY and FYNNEI. The chain's CDR3 is CASSERGGQMNQPQHF. The CDR3 nucleotides are TGTGCCAGCAGTGAAAGGGGGGGCCAGATGAATCAGCCCCAGCATTTT.

CDR3 in DNA: TGCGCCAGCAGCCAAGGGGACTCCCCGGGGTCGGACGAGCAGTACTTC. As protein: CASSQGDSPGSDEQYF. This chain links TRBV4-1 with TRBJ2-7, with D maybe TRBD2 (6 bases). The CDR3 covers 16 residues. Germline CDR1 reads MGHRA; CDR2 reads YSYEKL. Trimming removed 1 base from V and 5 bases from J, with 18 bases in between.

The chain couples TRBV19 to TRBJ2-3; 8 bases are a match to TRBD2. The CDR3 covers 15 residues. With 5 bases clipped from V and 2 bases from J, the junction kept 6 bases outside the gene matches. Germline lookup yields CDR1 LNHDA and CDR2 SQIVND (reference sequence). CDR3 loop: CASSLAGKNTDTQYF. The CDR3 coding sequence is TGTGCCAGTAGTTTAGCGGGAAAAAACACAGATACGCAGTATTTT. Filled out from reference TRBV19 and TRBJ2-3, the complete variable domain reads DGGITQSPKYLFRKEGQNVTLSCEQNLNHDAMYWYRQDPGQGLRLIYYSQIVNDFQKGDIAEGYSVSREKKESFPLTVTSAQKNPTAFYLCASSLAGKNTDTQYFGPGTRLTVL.

The chain links TRBV29-1 to TRBJ1-2, with D unresolved. CDR1 is SQVTM, CDR2 ANQGSEA, per germline. The CDR3 spans 12 residues. V was trimmed by 1 base and J by 6 bases, leaving 9 bases between them. CDR3: CSVEASKDGYTF. For the CDR3, the DNA is TGCAGCGTTGAAGCGTCAAAGGATGGCTACACCTTC.

This clone has a single count. Germline and junction disagree at one end, which may indicate a read error. The sample has other DNA sequences that encode this CDR3 too. The chain's CDR3 is CASSPLRGMQETQYF. In nucleotides, the CDR3 is TGTGCCAGCTCGCCACTTCGGGGCATGCAAGAGACCCAGTACTTC. V is TRBV18 and J is TRBJ2-5; D is perhaps TRBD1 or TRBD2 (5 bases each). The CDR3 has 15 residues. Per the germline V gene, CDR1 is KGHSH and CDR2 is LQKENI. The full variable domain, its missing parts supplied by reference TRBV18 and TRBJ2-5, is NAGVMQNPRHLVRRRGQEARLRCSPMKGHSHVYWYRQLPEEGLKFMVYLQKENIIDESGMPKERFSAEFPKEGPSILRIQQVVRGDSAAYFCASSPLRGMQETQYFGPGTRLLVL.

The J gene is TRBJ1-6, the V gene TRBV19; no firm D call. Trimming removed 0 bases from V and 7 bases from J, with 4 bases in between. Germline V gene lookup returns CDR1 LNHDA and CDR2 SQIVND (reference sequence). The CDR3 extends over 13 amino acids. CDR3 sequence: CASSIEENSPLHF. The CDR3 DNA sequence: TGTGCCAGTAGTATAGAGGAGAATTCACCCCTCCACTTT.

The V gene is TRBV9, the J gene TRBJ1-1; perhaps TRBD1 as D (6 bases). CDR1 is SGDLS, CDR2 YYNGEE, per germline. The CDR3 runs 15 residues. V gave up 0 bases and J gave up 7 bases, with 16 bases separating them. CDR3 amino acids: CASSVGPLGASEAFF. Written as DNA, the CDR3 is TGTGCCAGCAGCGTAGGGCCATTGGGGGCTAGTGAAGCTTTCTTT.

This chain uses TRBV14 with TRBJ1-2, with D hard to call. Germline CDR1 SGHDN, CDR2 FVKESK. V lost 5 bases to trimming and J lost 6 bases, with 13 bases between them. CDR3 size: 13 residues. The CDR3 nucleotides are TGTGCCAGCAGCAACAGCTCCCTAAATGGCTACACCTTC. It yields the protein CASSNSSLNGYTF. Filled out from reference TRBV14 and TRBJ1-2, the complete variable domain reads EAGVTQFPSHSVIEKGQTVTLRCDPISGHDNLYWYRRVMGKEIKFLLHFVKESKQDESGMPNNRFLAERTGGTYSTLKVQPAELEDSGVYFCASSNSSLNGYTFGSGTRLTVV.

This clone was seen a single time. The chain couples TRBV7-9 to TRBJ2-7; D may correspond to TRBD1 or TRBD2 (5 bases each). Germline-derived CDR1 and CDR2 are SEHNR and FQNEAQ (reference sequence). This CDR3 has 11 amino acids. The V end lost 4 bases, the J end lost 4 bases, and 5 bases lay between the germline ends. The CDR3 nucleotides read TGTGCCAGCAGCTGGGGGTACGAGCAGTACTTC. It is translated as CASSWGYEQYF.

CDR3 loop: CASSPMGQLYGYTF. The DNA of the CDR3 is TGTGCCAGCAGTCCAATGGGACAGTTGTATGGCTACACCTTC. The genes are TRBV28 and TRBJ1-2; 7 bases align to TRBD1. This CDR3 comprises 14 residues. The V and J ends lost 5 bases and 5 bases, in that order; junction bases with no gene match: 8. Germline CDR1 is MDHEN and CDR2 is SYDVKM.